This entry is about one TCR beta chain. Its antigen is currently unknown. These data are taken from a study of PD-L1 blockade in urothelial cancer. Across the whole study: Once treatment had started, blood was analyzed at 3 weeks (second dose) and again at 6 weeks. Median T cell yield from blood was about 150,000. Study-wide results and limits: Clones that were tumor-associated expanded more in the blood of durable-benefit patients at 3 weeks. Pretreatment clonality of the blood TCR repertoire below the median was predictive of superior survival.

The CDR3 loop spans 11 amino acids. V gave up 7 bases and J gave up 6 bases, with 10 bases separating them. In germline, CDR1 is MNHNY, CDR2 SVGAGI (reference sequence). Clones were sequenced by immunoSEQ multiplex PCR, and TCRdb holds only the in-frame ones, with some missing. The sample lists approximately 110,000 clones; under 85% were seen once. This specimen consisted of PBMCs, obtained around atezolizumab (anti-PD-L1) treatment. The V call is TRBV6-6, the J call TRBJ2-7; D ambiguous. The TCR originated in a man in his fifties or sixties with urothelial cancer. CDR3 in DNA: TGTGCCAGCACCAAAACCGGCGAGCAGTACTTC. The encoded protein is CASTKTGEQYF.